There are a few counts of the clone carrying this T cell receptor beta chain. Its antigen is not identified. Germline values: CDR1 MDHEN, CDR2 SYDVKM. The V gene lost 6 bases and the J gene lost 4 bases, with 15 bases spanning the gap. The CDR3 is made up of 14 amino acids. One entry per CDR3 protein results from TCRdb running MiXCR on the reads. Seen here are fewer than 150,000 distinct CDR3 sequences, more than 30% observed once, and the top ten hold more than 35%. This specimen belongs to a study of T cell repertoires in cytomegalovirus infection. Study summary: Both recently identified HLA-C-restricted and well-studied HLA-B-restricted CMV epitopes were used in the study. CMV infection plus the matching HLA type was flagged by public TCR beta signatures.

General study findings and limits: HLA-C-restricted TCR beta clonotypes specific for CMV led the ex vivo response.

V is TRBV28 and J is TRBJ1-2; D unresolved. This TCR was recovered from a human donor in good health (CMV status not recorded). Some clones in this sample may be carry-over from other donors' samples. Material: CD8+ T cells from cultured PBMCs, obtained from culture after CMV antigen stimulation. The CDR3 region is CASRGGKAPYGYTF. CDR3 bases: TGTGCCAGCAGGGGAGGGAAGGCCCCCTATGGCTACACCTTC.